This is a list of T cell receptor beta chains from one sample in a study of blood T cell repertoires in COVID-19. The data were produced by immunoSEQ multiplex PCR, yet TCRdb's version contains in-frame clones alone and is incomplete. The repertoire consists of under 200,000 clones, with under 85% occurring once and the leading ten covering around 9.5%. Sequencing used peripheral blood. The source is an elderly woman with acute or convalescent COVID-19. Both conserved end residues are part of each CDR3. The order of the fields is CDR3 protein, CDR3 DNA, J gene, V gene, D gene, clone size. A D gene is named only where the DNA matches it firmly. Rows give clone size only sometimes, using once, few, many, or a class for an expanded clone.

CASSATGGKGYGYTF | TGTGCCAGCAGCGCTACAGGGGGGAAAGGGTATGGCTACACCTTC | TRBJ1-2 | TRBV9 | TRBD1 | -
CSARSADTQYF | TGCAGTGCTAGATCGGCAGATACGCAGTATTTT | TRBJ2-3 | TRBV20-1 | - | -
CASSPRLGQARPGANVLTF | TGTGCCAGCAGCCCCCGTTTGGGACAGGCTCGCCCTGGGGCCAACGTCCTGACTTTC | TRBJ2-6 | TRBV9 | TRBD1 | once
CASAQRGSNQPQHF | TGTGCCAGCGCACAACGTGGTAGCAATCAGCCCCAGCATTTT | TRBJ1-5 | TRBV2 | - | -
CSVETGFLEAEQYF | TGCAGCGTTGAAACAGGGTTTCTGGAGGCCGAGCAGTACTTC | TRBJ2-7 | TRBV29-1 | - | -
CASSMDRARNEQYF | TGTGCCAGTAGTATGGACAGAGCCCGGAACGAGCAGTACTTC | TRBJ2-7 | TRBV19 | - | -
CASSRRQERNTIYF | TGTGCCAGCAGTCGTCGACAGGAAAGAAACACCATATATTTT | TRBJ1-3 | TRBV6-5 | - | -
CAISPGHSTDTQYF | TGTGCCATATCTCCGGGACACAGCACAGATACGCAGTATTTT | TRBJ2-3 | TRBV6-5 | - | -
CASLRTANEKLFF | TGTGCCAGCTTAAGGACAGCTAATGAAAAACTGTTTTTT | TRBJ1-4 | TRBV28 | - | -
CASSIAGAMDGETQYF | TGTGCCAGTAGTATAGCGGGAGCTATGGATGGAGAGACCCAGTACTTC | TRBJ2-5 | TRBV19 | - | -
CASSPVRNQPQHF | TGTGCCAGCAGCCCGGTCCGCAATCAGCCCCAGCATTTT | TRBJ1-5 | TRBV6-5 | - | -
CAISDSGSGDIQYF | TGTGCCATCAGTGATTCTGGCTCGGGTGACATTCAGTACTTC | TRBJ2-4 | TRBV10-3 | - | -
CASSLIRGTEAFF | TGTGCCAGCAGCTTAATCAGGGGAACTGAAGCTTTCTTT | TRBJ1-1 | TRBV7-9 | - | -
CASRGNGETNEKLFF | TGTGCCAGCAGGGGGAACGGGGAAACTAATGAAAAACTGTTTTTT | TRBJ1-4 | TRBV6-6 | - | -
CASSQVGTSGRGETQYF | TGCGCCAGCAGCCAAGTGGGGACTAGCGGGAGGGGGGAGACCCAGTACTTC | TRBJ2-5 | TRBV4-1 | TRBD2 | once
CATPGETQYF | TGCGCCACCCCGGGGGAGACCCAGTACTTC | TRBJ2-5 | TRBV5-1 | - | -
CASSVGLGTGRSNEKLFF | TGTGCCAGCAGCGTAGGTCTCGGGACAGGGAGGTCTAATGAAAAACTGTTTTTT | TRBJ1-4 | TRBV9 | TRBD1 | -